Each of the 10 T cell receptor beta chains below was sequenced from the same sample in a study of T cells in localized non-small cell lung cancer (dated by TCRdb to 2020 to 2022). Library method: the immunoSEQ multiplex PCR assay. The table comes from immuneACCESS by way of TCRdb, which keeps in-frame sequences with V and J called. Part of the clones is missing from these tables; in studies checked, under half for an unresolved V gene and the rest for unknown reasons. Recorded for this sample are 50,000 to 55,000 clones; around 87% of them occurred a single time. The ten biggest clones cover around 17% of the sample. Sequenced material: PBMCs, taken before any cancer treatment. These receptors originate from a female donor with stage II lung adenocarcinoma.

The table lists this clone with a few counts. V and J are TRBV5-6 and TRBJ1-2; no definite D call. This CDR3 region has 14 residues. Germline assignment: CDR1 SGHDT and CDR2 YYEEEE. The ends were cut back, 0 bases at V and 4 bases at J, with 10 bases in the middle. Here the CDR3 DNA reads TGTGCCAGCAGCTTGGGCGGCAACCCCTATGGCTACACCTTC. Its translation is CASSLGGNPYGYTF. Supplemented by reference TRBV5-6 and TRBJ1-2, the full variable domain reads DAGVTQSPTHLIKTRGQQVTLRCSPKSGHDTVSWYQQALGQGPQFIFQYYEEEERQRGNFPDRFSGHQFPNYSSELNVNALLLGDSALYLCASSLGGNPYGYTFGSGTRLTVV.

This chain connects TRBV5-1 to TRBJ2-3; 11 bases map to TRBD2. Germline CDR1 and CDR2: SGHRS and YFSETQ. The CDR3 consists of 17 residues. Germline trimming cut 2 bases from V and 3 bases from J; bases unmatched to any gene: 8. The CDR3 protein is CASSFRLAGTSTDTQYF. Written as DNA, the CDR3 is TGCGCCAGCAGCTTTAGACTAGCGGGGACCTCTACAGATACGCAGTATTTT.

The chain joins TRBV7-9 to TRBJ2-2; possibly TRBD1 or TRBD2 for D (6 bases each). The CDR3 contains 14 residues. In germline, CDR1 is SEHNR, CDR2 FQNEAQ (reference sequence). V lost 6 bases, J lost 5 bases, and 13 bases lay in between. The CDR3 here is CASSFPGATGELFF. CDR3 coding DNA: TGTGCCAGCAGTTTCCCGGGGGCAACCGGGGAGCTGTTTTTT.

V is TRBV5-6 and J is TRBJ2-7; TRBD1 matches 9 bases. There are 15 residues in the CDR3. The ends lost 0 bases at V and 5 bases at J; junction bases unmatched: 6. Germline-derived CDR1 and CDR2 are SGHDT and YYEEEE. For the CDR3, the DNA is TGTGCCAGCAGCTTGGACAGGGGGCCCTTGGACGAGCAGTACTTC. Amino acid sequence: CASSLDRGPLDEQYF. Variable domain in full (rest from reference TRBV5-6 and TRBJ2-7): DAGVTQSPTHLIKTRGQQVTLRCSPKSGHDTVSWYQQALGQGPQFIFQYYEEEERQRGNFPDRFSGHQFPNYSSELNVNALLLGDSALYLCASSLDRGPLDEQYFGPGTRLTVT.

The rearrangement joins TRBV28 to TRBJ1-6; no firm D call. The V gene lost 6 bases and the J gene lost 5 bases, with 5 bases spanning the gap. CDR1 and CDR2 from the germline V gene are MDHEN and SYDVKM. The CDR3 extends over 12 amino acids. Here the CDR3 reads CASRIDNSPLHF. The CDR3 bases are TGTGCCAGCAGAATCGATAATTCACCCCTCCACTTT.

The rearrangement joins TRBV2 to TRBJ1-6; 9 bases fit TRBD1. The CDR3 extends over 14 amino acids. Germline CDR1 SNHLY, CDR2 FYNNEI. The trim removed 5 bases at V and 7 bases at J, leaving 3 bases unmatched. CDR3 residues: CASSNRGRNSPLHF. CDR3 coding DNA: TGTGCCAGCAGTAACAGGGGGCGAAATTCACCCCTCCACTTT.

For the CDR3, the DNA is TGCGCCAGCAGCGCGACCACTGAAGCTTTCTTT. Amino acid sequence: CASSATTEAFF. This sequence joins TRBV5-1 and TRBJ1-1, with unresolved D. V was pared by 4 bases and J by 4 bases, with 5 bases between. The CDR3 covers 11 residues. CDR1 and CDR2 from the germline V gene are SGHRS and YFSETQ.

The J gene is TRBJ2-5, the V gene TRBV19, with unresolved D. CDR3 length: 13 amino acids. With 5 bases removed from V and 0 bases from J, the gap between germline ends came to 7 bases. Germline CDR1 LNHDA, CDR2 SQIVND (reference sequence). CDR3 region: CASSWADQETQYF. The CDR3 DNA follows: TGTGCCAGTAGTTGGGCAGACCAAGAGACCCAGTACTTC.

The genes are TRBV4-2 and TRBJ1-5; TRBD1 might be the D (6 bases). The germline V and J ends were trimmed by 2 bases and 6 bases, with 11 bases remaining between them. The CDR3 covers 14 residues. Germline V CDR1 and CDR2: LGHNA, YNFKEQ. Written as DNA, the CDR3 is TGTGCCAGCAGCCAATGGGGGGCGGGTCAGCCCCAGCATTTT. Translation gives CASSQWGAGQPQHF.

The V call is TRBV10-3, the J call TRBJ2-4; TRBD2 matches 9 bases. CDR1 ENHRY and CDR2 SYGVKD come from the germline V gene. The CDR3 extends over 17 amino acids. V gave up 0 bases and J gave up 9 bases; unmatched junction bases: 12. CDR3 sequence reads: CAISESTGRGGQSIQYF. CDR3 nucleotides: TGTGCCATCAGTGAGTCGACTGGGCGGGGGGGCCAGAGCATTCAGTACTTC.